The rows below give T cell receptor beta chains drawn from one sample of a study of T cells in localized non-small cell lung cancer. The table came from immunoSEQ multiplex PCR; TCRdb's copy has only in-frame clones and leaves some out. The sample holds roughly 50,000 clones, approximately 91% seen once. The source was peripheral blood, collected before any cancer treatment. These receptors all come from a man aged 40-75 years with stage I lung adenocarcinoma. Both conserved end residues are trimmed from each CDR3. The order of the fields is J gene, V gene, CDR3 protein.

TRBJ2-1 TRBV30 AWSKASVLNNEQF
TRBJ2-7 TRBV5-5 ASSSGDVYEQY
TRBJ2-7 TRBV7-9 ASSYRSRSYEQY
TRBJ2-6 TRBV15 ATSPSGVSGANVLT
TRBJ1-2 TRBV11-2 ASSSRTGYGYT
TRBJ2-7 TRBV19 ASSIGAGGAYEQY
TRBJ2-7 TRBV19 ASSIDPQGTSGRFQY
TRBJ2-7 TRBV20-1 SASGGEQY
TRBJ2-1 TRBV7-3 ASSSIGPRGNEQF
TRBJ2-1 TRBV27 ASSPQFRVSEQF
TRBJ2-3 TRBV7-2 ASSLLAGGPDTQY
TRBJ1-1 TRBV5-1 ASSQTMNTEAF
TRBJ2-5 TRBV30 AWSESEAQY
TRBJ1-4 TRBV7-2 ASSSRTGDEKLF
TRBJ2-3 TRBV7-9 ASSISPAGGTTDTQY
TRBJ1-1 TRBV19 ASSIGGFQAF
TRBJ2-7 TRBV6-5 ASSLAGTGSGEQY
TRBJ2-3 TRBV9 ASSVADRPLTDTQY
TRBJ2-1 TRBV7-7 ASSPTGNEQF
TRBJ2-2 TRBV5-1 ASSFQGYTGELF
TRBJ2-7 TRBV7-9 ASSLISGGGYEQY
TRBJ1-2 TRBV18 ASSPRQGNYGYT
TRBJ2-4 TRBV29-1 SVGDRGAKNIQY
TRBJ1-2 TRBV7-2 ASSWDGANYGYT
TRBJ2-7 TRBV4-1 ASSQEQGAYEQY
TRBJ1-2 TRBV15 ATSRTERQGATYGYT
TRBJ2-2 TRBV9 ASSAEWGTEDVTNTGELF
TRBJ2-5 TRBV11-2 ASRRTGEGETQY
TRBJ2-7 TRBV15 ATSSGTRYEQY
TRBJ2-7 TRBV7-2 ASSPRGGGAGGLYEQY
TRBJ2-7 TRBV30 AWSSGTVYEQY
TRBJ2-4 TRBV27 ASSPGTGGIIQY
TRBJ2-3 TRBV6-5 ASKRERTDTQY
TRBJ2-7 TRBV7-9 ASSRGTGHEQY
TRBJ2-7 TRBV5-1 ASSKGGLENYEQY
TRBJ2-2 TRBV25-1 ASRLGTGELF